This T cell receptor (beta chain) was sequenced for a study of blood T cell repertoires in COVID-19. Trimming stripped 3 bases from V and 4 bases from J, with 10 bases between. Per germline, CDR1 DFQATT and CDR2 SNEGSKA (reference sequence). The CDR3 extends over 12 amino acids. Data came from immunoSEQ multiplex PCR; TCRdb stores just in-frame clones and leaves some out. Seen here are approximately 530,000 clones, roughly nine tenths observed once, and the top ten hold 7.8%. The source is a woman aged 45-59 years with COVID-19, enrolled during active disease. V and J are TRBV20-1 and TRBJ2-7, with D perhaps TRBD1 (5 bases). Sequenced input: peripheral blood. In DNA form, the CDR3 reads TGCAGTGCTAGTGGTTCAGGGTACGAGCAGTACTTC. Its translation is CSASGSGYEQYF.